These T cell receptor beta chains were read from a single sample in a study of T cell responses to AZD1222 COVID-19 vaccine. The table came from immunoSEQ multiplex PCR; TCRdb's copy has only in-frame clones and leaves some out. The table includes some 87,000 clones, 85% to 90% detected once. This sample comprised peripheral blood, obtained on day 0 of AZD1222 vaccination. These receptors were taken from an adult in good health. Both conserved end residues are part of each CDR3. D genes are given only for firm matches. The listing skips clone size in some rows; elsewhere it reads once, few, many or a size class.

J: TRBJ1-2; size: NA; V: TRBV19; D: NA; DNA: TGTGCCAGTAGTTTATTCGTCCTAAACTATGGCTACACCTTC; CDR3: CASSLFVLNYGYTF
J: TRBJ2-2; size: NA; V: TRBV28; D: TRBD1; DNA: TGTGCCAGCAGCCGAGGGACAGGGCGGTTTCGCGGGGAGCTGTTTTTT; CDR3: CASSRGTGRFRGELFF
J: TRBJ2-7; size: NA; V: TRBV27; D: NA; DNA: TGTGCCAGCAGTTTGGAGGGTGGGCACTACGAGCAGTACTTC; CDR3: CASSLEGGHYEQYF
J: TRBJ1-3; size: NA; V: TRBV28; D: NA; DNA: TGTGCCAGCGGGGTGGCTCTCTCTGGAAACACCATATATTTT; CDR3: CASGVALSGNTIYF
J: TRBJ2-1; size: once; V: TRBV5-1; D: NA; DNA: TGCGCCAGCAGCTTGGACACAAGCTCCTACAATGAGCAGTTCTTC; CDR3: CASSLDTSSYNEQFF
J: TRBJ2-2; size: NA; V: TRBV9; D: NA; DNA: TGTGCCAGCAGCCCCCATGGGGGGGGCACGAACACCGGGGAGCTGTTTTTT; CDR3: CASSPHGGGTNTGELFF
J: TRBJ2-2; size: NA; V: TRBV5-1; D: TRBD1; DNA: TGCGCCAGCAGTTTTTCAGGGGGGAACACCGGGGAGCTGTTTTTT; CDR3: CASSFSGGNTGELFF
J: TRBJ1-3; size: NA; V: TRBV3-1/TRBV3-2; D: NA; DNA: TGTGCCAGCAGCCAATCGGGAACTGGAAACACCATATATTTT; CDR3: CASSQSGTGNTIYF
J: TRBJ1-2; size: NA; V: TRBV19; D: NA; DNA: TGTGCCAGTAGTATAGCAGGGCGGTATGGCTACACCTTC; CDR3: CASSIAGRYGYTF
J: TRBJ2-1; size: NA; V: TRBV4-3; D: TRBD2; DNA: TGCGCCAGCAGCCAAGCAGCGGGAGGGAGCTCCTACAATGAGCAGTTCTTC; CDR3: CASSQAAGGSSYNEQFF
J: TRBJ1-5; size: NA; V: TRBV2; D: NA; DNA: TGTGCCAGCAGAACCTTTGGCGGGGGGAATCAGCCCCAGCATTTT; CDR3: CASRTFGGGNQPQHF
J: TRBJ1-5; size: NA; V: TRBV7-2; D: TRBD1; DNA: TGTGCCAGCAGCTTGGTGGGACAGGGGGGACAGCCCCAGCATTTT; CDR3: CASSLVGQGGQPQHF
J: TRBJ2-1; size: NA; V: TRBV6-4; D: TRBD2; DNA: TGTGCCAGCAGTGTGCAAGCTAGCGGGAACGATGAGCAGTTCTTC; CDR3: CASSVQASGNDEQFF
J: TRBJ2-6; size: NA; V: TRBV7-9; D: NA; DNA: TGTGCCAGCAGCTTAGCCGGCAGTTACTCTGGGGCCAACGTCCTGACTTTC; CDR3: CASSLAGSYSGANVLTF
J: TRBJ2-1; size: NA; V: TRBV9; D: NA; DNA: TGTGCCAGCAGCGTCGACGGCAATGAGCAGTTCTTC; CDR3: CASSVDGNEQFF
J: TRBJ1-2; size: NA; V: TRBV10-1; D: NA; DNA: TGCGCCAGTCTAACCCCGTCGGAGCTCGCAGGGAGCTTTAACTATGGCTACACCTTC; CDR3: CASLTPSELAGSFNYGYTF
J: TRBJ1-6; size: NA; V: TRBV7-9; D: TRBD1; DNA: TGTGCCAGCAGCCAGGAAGGGGGCTCCCTCCACTTT; CDR3: CASSQEGGSLHF
J: TRBJ2-5; size: NA; V: TRBV6-5; D: NA; DNA: TGTGCCAGCAGTTACTCCCAGCTTCAAGAGACCCAGTACTTC; CDR3: CASSYSQLQETQYF
J: TRBJ2-3; size: NA; V: TRBV5-1; D: NA; DNA: TGCGCCAGCAGCCCTCTGGGGGGAGGCGCAGATACGCAGTATTTT; CDR3: CASSPLGGGADTQYF
J: TRBJ1-1; size: NA; V: TRBV28; D: TRBD1; DNA: TGTGCCAGCAGCCGCCCGGGACAGGGGCGATTCACTGAAGCTTTCTTT; CDR3: CASSRPGQGRFTEAFF
J: TRBJ2-2; size: NA; V: TRBV3-1/TRBV3-2; D: NA; DNA: TGTGCCAGCAGCCAAGACCCAGCGAAAACTGGCGCCGGGGAGCTGTTTTTT; CDR3: CASSQDPAKTGAGELFF
J: TRBJ2-3; size: NA; V: TRBV5-1; D: NA; DNA: TGCGCCAGCAGCTTGAGGGGTGCTAGCACAGATACGCAGTATTTT; CDR3: CASSLRGASTDTQYF
J: TRBJ1-2; size: NA; V: TRBV27; D: TRBD1; DNA: TGTGCCAGCAGACAGGGGGCGAACTATGGCTACACCTTC; CDR3: CASRQGANYGYTF
J: TRBJ2-1; size: NA; V: TRBV4-2; D: NA; DNA: TGTGCCAGCAGCCATCTTGGGAGTACTTACAATGAGCAGTTCTTC; CDR3: CASSHLGSTYNEQFF
J: TRBJ2-7; size: NA; V: TRBV5-6; D: NA; DNA: TGTGCCAGCAGCTTGCCGCCTCACTACGAGCAGTACTTC; CDR3: CASSLPPHYEQYF
J: TRBJ1-1; size: NA; V: TRBV5-1; D: NA; DNA: TGCGCCAGCAGCTTTGAGGGCCCGGACACTGAAGCTTTCTTT; CDR3: CASSFEGPDTEAFF
J: TRBJ1-6; size: NA; V: TRBV27; D: NA; DNA: TGTGCCAGCACATCAGAGAATTCACCCCTCCACTTT; CDR3: CASTSENSPLHF
J: TRBJ1-1; size: NA; V: TRBV7-2; D: TRBD1; DNA: TGTGCCAGCAGCCCCGACAGGGCCTCTGGATCTGAAGCTTTCTTT; CDR3: CASSPDRASGSEAFF
J: TRBJ2-5; size: once; V: TRBV10-2; D: NA; DNA: TGCGCCAGCATTCAGGGTGAGACCCAGTACTTC; CDR3: CASIQGETQYF
J: TRBJ1-5; size: NA; V: TRBV28; D: NA; DNA: TGTGCCAGCACCGAGGTCGGTAGCAATCAGCCCCAGCATTTT; CDR3: CASTEVGSNQPQHF
J: TRBJ1-1; size: NA; V: TRBV15; D: NA; DNA: TGTGCCACCAGCATAGAGATCGGGAGGGCTGAAGCTTTCTTT; CDR3: CATSIEIGRAEAFF